These 28 T cell receptor beta chains originate from one sample sequenced in a study of OX40 agonist ivuxolimab in advanced cancers. The protocol was immunoSEQ multiplex PCR, while the TCRdb copy is restricted to in-frame clones and leaves out a portion. The sample yields 65,000 to 95,000 clones, about 90% seen once. The specimen was CD4+ or CD8+ T cells sorted from blood, collected in a trial of the OX40 agonist ivuxolimab. The receptors shown here come from an adult with an advanced solid tumor such as melanoma, head and neck, liver or kidney cancer.

V gene TRBV5-1 combines with J gene TRBJ1-1; 7 bases match TRBD1. Per the germline V gene, CDR1 is SGHRS and CDR2 is YFSETQ. J gave up 7 bases and V 3 bases, and 9 bases lay outside the gene matches. The CDR3 extends over 14 amino acids. The CDR3 spells CASSYMEGAGEAFF. In nucleotides, the CDR3 is TGCGCCAGCAGCTATATGGAGGGGGCGGGTGAAGCTTTCTTT.

The rearrangement joins TRBV5-1 to TRBJ2-7; possible D gene TRBD2, 6 bases. The V gene's germline CDR1 is SGHRS and CDR2 YFSETQ. This CDR3 has 13 amino acids. Trimming cost V 8 bases and J 2 bases, with 14 bases left between them. CDR3 protein: CARVSEGTYEQYV. DNA of the CDR3: TGCGCCAGGGTTTCGGAGGGAACCTACGAGCAGTACGTC.

The chain is built from TRBV7-9 and TRBJ2-7, with D possibly TRBD1 on 5 matching bases. This CDR3 has 15 amino acids. V was trimmed by 5 bases and J by 2 bases, leaving 16 bases between them. Germline V lookup: CDR1 SEHNR, CDR2 FQNEAQ (reference sequence). CDR3 sequence (DNA): TGTGCCAGCAGCGGCCATCTTCAGGGTCCCTACGAGCAGTACTTC. Its translation: CASSGHLQGPYEQYF.

The chain carries TRBV7-9 and TRBJ2-5; TRBD1 aligns across 7 bases. CDR1 is SEHNR and CDR2 is FQNEAQ in the germline V gene (reference sequence). This CDR3 has 14 residues. Losses at the gene ends were 5 bases for V and 5 bases for J; bases not matched to a gene: 8. For the CDR3, the DNA is TGTGCCAGCAGCCTAACAGGGGTTGGGGAGACCCAGTACTTC. Residues: CASSLTGVGETQYF.

The rearrangement joins TRBV6-5 to TRBJ1-2, with a possible D match to TRBD1 (5 bases). Germline V gives CDR1 MNHEY, CDR2 SVGAGI. The CDR3 runs to 14 residues. V lost 0 bases and J lost 5, with 10 bases in between. The CDR3 nucleotides are TGTGCCAGCAGTTACTCCCACGGGGCTTATGGCTACACCTTC. Protein: CASSYSHGAYGYTF.

The V call is TRBV6-4, the J call TRBJ1-5; D remains unclear. The V and J ends lost 2 bases and 11 bases respectively, with 13 bases between them. Germline V gene data show CDR1 as MRHNA and CDR2 as SNTAGT. The CDR3 is 13 amino acids. The CDR3 here is CASSDMRPRTQHF. In DNA, the CDR3 is TGTGCCAGCAGTGACATGCGACCCAGGACCCAGCATTTT.

The chain is built from TRBV25-1 and TRBJ1-3; 7 positions match TRBD1. Trimming removed 5 bases from V and 8 bases from J; junction bases left unmatched: 6. The CDR3 totals 13 residues. Germline V CDR1 and CDR2: MGHDK, SYGVNS. Here the CDR3 DNA reads TGTGCCAGCAGTATCAAGGGGGCACACACCATATATTTT. Its protein product is CASSIKGAHTIYF.

The V and J genes are TRBV12-1 and TRBJ2-7; the listed D gene, TRBD1, was not tested against the DNA. TRBV12-1 has pseudogene status. The CDR3 is made up of 16 amino acids. The CDR3 reads CARPQMPKDRGNEQYV. CDR3 bases: TGTGCCAGACCGCAAATGCCAAAAGACAGGGGCAACGAGCAGTACGTC.

The rearrangement joins TRBV6-5 to TRBJ1-2; 7 nucleotides agree with TRBD1. The CDR3 runs 13 residues. With V trimmed by 4 bases and J by 5 bases, 4 bases remained unmatched. In germline, CDR1 is MNHEY, CDR2 SVGAGI. This CDR3 reads CASSLQGPYGYTF. CDR3 coding DNA: TGTGCCAGCAGTTTACAGGGGCCGTATGGCTACACCTTC.

As for this clone: No DNA is shown, since the ends of the CDR3 on it are uncertain; the CDR3 is the one TCRdb lists. V and J are TRBV21-1 and TRBJ1-1; the D segment call TRBD1 is taken from the table without a DNA check. TRBV21-1 is noted as a pseudogene. The CDR3 region is 18 residues in length, termini included. This CDR3 is CASSTAWGQGAGNTEAFF.

The chain couples TRBV7-3 to TRBJ2-7; D not resolved. Germline V gives CDR1 SGHTA, CDR2 FQGTGA. The V end lost 2 bases, the J end lost 6 bases, and 11 bases lay between the germline ends. This CDR3 is built from 13 residues. CDR3 region: CASSLGGRSEQYV. CDR3 sequence (DNA): TGTGCCAGCAGCTTAGGTGGCAGATCCGAGCAGTACGTC.

V usage is TRBV5-1 and J usage is TRBJ2-2; D uncertain. The germline gives CDR1 SGHRS, CDR2 YFSETQ. V was cut by 1 base and J by 3 bases, with 13 bases left in between. The CDR3 has 16 amino acids. The CDR3 loop reads CASSLLVGKDTGELFF. The DNA of the CDR3 is TGCGCCAGCAGCTTGTTGGTAGGGAAAGACACCGGGGAGCTGTTTTTT.

The chain uses TRBV7-2 and TRBJ1-1; D uncertain. The CDR3 runs 13 residues. Germline loops: CDR1 SGHTA, CDR2 FQGNSA. Trimming removed 5 bases at V and 0 bases at J, with 7 bases between. The CDR3 coding sequence is TGTGCCAGCAGCCGCCGGGTGAACACTGAAGCTTTCTTT. The encoded protein is CASSRRVNTEAFF.

This clone has more than one count but fewer than ten. This chain uses TRBV7-8 with TRBJ1-2; 8 positions agree with TRBD1. Germline-derived CDR1 and CDR2 are SGHVS and FQNEAQ. The J segment lost 8 bases and the V segment lost 3 bases, leaving 2 bases of the junction unmatched. The length of the CDR3 is 12 residues. In nucleotides, the CDR3 is TGTGCCAGCAGCTTCGCAGGGGGCGGCTACACCTTC. The encoded protein is CASSFAGGGYTF.

V gene TRBV5-1 combines with J gene TRBJ2-3; perhaps TRBD2 as D (7 bases). The CDR3 has 15 amino acids. Germline CDR1 and CDR2: SGHRS and YFSETQ. The V end was cut by 6 bases, the J end by 4 bases, with 18 bases between. The CDR3 DNA is TGCGCCAGCACCCATAGTGGGGGGGGCGCAGATACGCAGTATTTT. As protein: CASTHSGGGADTQYF.

The chain carries TRBV14 and TRBJ1-5; the D gene is possibly TRBD1 (6 bases). The CDR3 is 14 residues long. V was pared by 1 base and J by 4 bases, with 8 bases between. CDR1 SGHDN and CDR2 FVKESK come from the germline V gene. CDR3: CASSQVTGNQPQHF. For the CDR3, the DNA is TGTGCCAGCAGCCAAGTAACAGGGAATCAGCCCCAGCATTTT.

V and J are TRBV28 and TRBJ1-1; tentative D call: TRBD1 (6 bases). The CDR3 is 17 amino acids. Trimming pared 7 bases from V and 0 bases from J, leaving 21 bases between. The germline gives CDR1 MDHEN, CDR2 SYDVKM. The CDR3 DNA sequence: TGTGCCAGCACCCCCGGGACACGCGTTAAATTGAACACTGAAGCTTTCTTT. The encoded protein is CASTPGTRVKLNTEAFF.

This clone was observed a few times. The chain employs TRBV2 and TRBJ1-2, with D perhaps TRBD1 (5 bases). V gave up 5 bases and J gave up 8 bases, with 15 bases separating them. The CDR3 extends over 13 amino acids. Germline V gene sequence: CDR1 SNHLY, CDR2 FYNNEI. CDR3 nucleotides: TGTGCCAGCAGTTCCGCAGGGACGCGCGGCTACACCTTC. Translating gives CASSSAGTRGYTF.

The chain employs TRBV18 and TRBJ1-2; no definite D call. The CDR3 is 14 residues long. CDR1 and CDR2 (germline): KGHSH, LQKENI. V lost 1 base and J 7 bases, leaving 13 bases between the germline ends. In DNA form, the CDR3 reads TGTGCCAGCTCACCACTGGAGGGTCCCGGTGGCTACACCTTC. It codes for CASSPLEGPGGYTF.

This chain joins TRBV14 and TRBJ2-7, with TRBD1 matching over 7 bases. CDR3 length equals 15 residues. Trimming removed 1 base from V and 4 bases from J; junction bases left unmatched: 7. Germline V gene lookup returns CDR1 SGHDN and CDR2 FVKESK. Here the CDR3 DNA reads TGTGCCAGCAGCCAAGTCCCGGGACAGCAATACGAGCAGTACTTC. As protein: CASSQVPGQQYEQYF. Together with reference TRBV14 and TRBJ2-7, the CDR3 gives the full variable domain: EAGVTQFPSHSVIEKGQTVTLRCDPISGHDNLYWYRRVMGKEIKFLLHFVKESKQDESGMPNNRFLAERTGGTYSTLKVQPAELEDSGVYFCASSQVPGQQYEQYFGPGTRLTVT.

The chain links TRBV5-6 to TRBJ2-1, with TRBD2 matching over 7 bases. The length of the CDR3 is 14 residues. Germline CDR1 and CDR2: SGHDT and YYEEEE. V lost 7 bases to trimming and J lost 11 bases; unmatched junction nucleotides: 15. CDR3 residues: CASSLGGTPSQQFF. Written as DNA, the CDR3 is TGTGCCAGCTCCCTGGGGGGGACCCCCAGTCAGCAGTTCTTC. The full variable domain, in which reference TRBV5-6 and TRBJ2-1 provide the parts outside the CDR3, is DAGVTQSPTHLIKTRGQQVTLRCSPKSGHDTVSWYQQALGQGPQFIFQYYEEEERQRGNFPDRFSGHQFPNYSSELNVNALLLGDSALYLCASSLGGTPSQQFFGPGTRLTVL.

The rearrangement joins TRBV25-1 to TRBJ1-2; D remains ambiguous. This CDR3 comprises 13 residues. The germline gives CDR1 MGHDK, CDR2 SYGVNS. Trimming shortened V by 3 bases and J by 2 bases, and 7 bases separated the two germline ends. CDR3: CASSDGRNYGYTF. CDR3 DNA sequence: TGTGCCAGCAGTGACGGGAGGAACTATGGCTACACCTTC.

The rearrangement links TRBV19 to TRBJ1-1, with no clear D. Germline lookup yields CDR1 LNHDA and CDR2 SQIVND (reference sequence). V was shortened by 7 bases and J by 1 base, with 13 bases between the two germline ends. The CDR3 length is 14 residues. The CDR3 nucleotides are TGTGCCAGTATGGGGAGGGCGCGGAACACTGAAGCTTTCTTT. Its protein product is CASMGRARNTEAFF. Using reference TRBV19 and TRBJ1-1 for the parts outside the CDR3, the full variable domain is DGGITQSPKYLFRKEGQNVTLSCEQNLNHDAMYWYRQDPGQGLRLIYYSQIVNDFQKGDIAEGYSVSREKKESFPLTVTSAQKNPTAFYLCASMGRARNTEAFFGQGTRLTVV.

V is TRBV5-1 and J is TRBJ1-4; D is undetermined. Germline V CDR1 and CDR2: SGHRS, YFSETQ. V was clipped by 0 bases and J by 0 bases, with 6 bases between them. There are 15 residues in the CDR3. CDR3 loop: CASSLASATNEKLFF. In nucleotides, the CDR3 is TGCGCCAGCAGCTTGGCCTCAGCAACTAATGAAAAACTGTTTTTT.

The sample holds one count of this clone. The chain uses TRBV4-2 and TRBJ2-3; 10 positions match TRBD2. The CDR3 is made up of 16 amino acids. CDR1 LGHNA and CDR2 YNFKEQ come from the germline V gene. J gave up 0 bases and V 4 bases, and 4 bases lay outside the gene matches. The chain's CDR3 is CASSRYSGGSTDTQYF. CDR3 sequence (DNA): TGTGCCAGCAGCCGTTATAGCGGGGGGAGCACAGATACGCAGTATTTT.

The chain uses TRBV6-1 and TRBJ1-2; D remains unclear. The V and J ends lost 2 bases and 2 bases respectively, with 12 bases between them. The germline gives CDR1 MNHNS, CDR2 SASEGT. CDR3 length: 15 residues. CDR3 coding DNA: TGTGCCAGCAGTGAAAGAGTTGAGCAGAACTATGGCTACACCTTC. Its protein is CASSERVEQNYGYTF.

A single count supports this clone. The genes are TRBV6-6 and TRBJ1-5; D is unclear. The germline V and J ends were trimmed by 2 bases and 0 bases, with 8 bases remaining between them. This CDR3 has 15 amino acids. Per the germline V gene, CDR1 is MNHNY and CDR2 is SVGAGI (reference sequence). The DNA for the CDR3 is TGTGCCAGCAGTTACCAAGGGAATAGCAATCAGCCCCAGCATTTT. Encoded protein: CASSYQGNSNQPQHF.

The rearrangement links TRBV25-1 to TRBJ2-5; 9 bases line up with TRBD2. The CDR3 runs to 16 residues. The germline V gene encodes CDR1 MGHDK and CDR2 SYGVNS. J was trimmed by 4 bases and V by 8 bases; bases with no gene match: 14. The CDR3 coding sequence is TGTGCCAGCGCCCCCCTGGGCGGGGGGGCCATAGAGACCCAGTACTTC. It yields the protein CASAPLGGGAIETQYF.